This TCR beta chain stems from a study of somatic mutations in cytotoxic T cells in rheumatoid arthritis. Trimming shortened V by 3 bases and J by 2 bases, and 8 bases separated the two germline ends. The CDR3 spans 13 residues. Looked up from germline, CDR1 is SGHTA and CDR2 is FQGNSA. Notes on this clone: Its specificity is not known.

Whole-study findings and limits: The study found that the largest CD8+ clone exceeded 20% of CD8+ cells in about an eighth of the roughly 65 patients. Unidentified antigens were the targets of the expanded CD8+ clones.

Sequenced by immunoSEQ multiplex PCR; TCRdb stores in-frame clones only, minus some. Of more than 15,000 clones listed, more than 60% were seen once; the top ten hold roughly 23%. Material: CD8+ T cells sorted from blood. The sequence came from a woman between 55 and 75 years old in good health. The V call is TRBV7-2, the J call TRBJ2-7, with D maybe TRBD1 (5 bases). CDR3 sequence (DNA): TGTGCCAGCAGCTTGACAGCCACCTACGAGCAGTACTTC. This translates into CASSLTATYEQYF.